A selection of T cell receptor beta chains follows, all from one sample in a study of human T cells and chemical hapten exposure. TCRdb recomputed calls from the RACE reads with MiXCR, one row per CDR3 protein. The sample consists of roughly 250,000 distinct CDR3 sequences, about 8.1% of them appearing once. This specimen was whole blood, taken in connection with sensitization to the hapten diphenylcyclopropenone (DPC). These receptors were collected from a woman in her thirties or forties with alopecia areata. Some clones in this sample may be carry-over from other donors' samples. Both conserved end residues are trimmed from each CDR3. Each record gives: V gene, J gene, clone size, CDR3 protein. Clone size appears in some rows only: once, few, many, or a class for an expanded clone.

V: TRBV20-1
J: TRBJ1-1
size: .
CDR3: SASNQGRPEAF

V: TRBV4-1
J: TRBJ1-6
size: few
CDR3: ASSLNSRDSISPLH

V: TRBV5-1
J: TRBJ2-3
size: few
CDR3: ASSLGFRRSPTDTQY

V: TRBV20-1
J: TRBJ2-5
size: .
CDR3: SARDGGQGAKTQY

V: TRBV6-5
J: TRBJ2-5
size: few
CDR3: ASSYKRLLLRDQY

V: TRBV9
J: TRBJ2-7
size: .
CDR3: ASSPSSSYEQY

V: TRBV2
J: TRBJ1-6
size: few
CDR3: ASRGQGGYNSPLH

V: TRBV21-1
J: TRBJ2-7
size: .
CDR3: ASSSRGTSGTYEQY

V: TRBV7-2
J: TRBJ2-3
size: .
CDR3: ASRPGQEADTQY

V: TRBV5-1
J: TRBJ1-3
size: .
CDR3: ASSWGSGNTIY

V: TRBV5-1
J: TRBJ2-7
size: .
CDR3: ASSWGSSGYEQY

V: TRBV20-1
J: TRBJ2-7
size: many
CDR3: SARAPPLSYEQY

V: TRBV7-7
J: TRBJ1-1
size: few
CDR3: ASSLLEGTEAF

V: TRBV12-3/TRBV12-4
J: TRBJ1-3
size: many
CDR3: ASSLEVTIY

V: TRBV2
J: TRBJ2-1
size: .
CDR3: ASSPGQVGNEQF

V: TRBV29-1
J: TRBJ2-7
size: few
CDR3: SVVGPSYEQY

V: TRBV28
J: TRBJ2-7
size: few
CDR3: ASSLLLRGEQY

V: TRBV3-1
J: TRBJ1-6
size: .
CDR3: ASSQRTGLNSPLH

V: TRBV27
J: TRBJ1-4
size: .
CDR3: ASTMSPREKLF

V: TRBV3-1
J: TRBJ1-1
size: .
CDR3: ASSQGIGNTEAF

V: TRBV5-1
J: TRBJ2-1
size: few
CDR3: ASSSATSGSEQF

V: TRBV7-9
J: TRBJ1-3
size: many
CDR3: ASSPGLLSSGNTIY

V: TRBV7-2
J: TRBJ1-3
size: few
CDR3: ASRIGSSGNTIY

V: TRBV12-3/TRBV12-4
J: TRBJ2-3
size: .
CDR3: ASSLLYITDTQY

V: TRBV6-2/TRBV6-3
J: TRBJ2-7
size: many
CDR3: ASSYSFSGSYEQY

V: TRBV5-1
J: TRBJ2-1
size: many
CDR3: ASSLSTAVWGEQF

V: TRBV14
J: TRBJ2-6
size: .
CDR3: ASSLYTGANVLT

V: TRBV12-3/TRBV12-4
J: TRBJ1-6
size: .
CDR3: ASGTGLLGSPLH

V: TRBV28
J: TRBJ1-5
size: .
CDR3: ASSSGENQPQH

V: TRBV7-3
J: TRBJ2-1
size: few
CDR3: ASSSYLAGYNEQF

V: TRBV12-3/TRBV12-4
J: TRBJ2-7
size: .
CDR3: ASSSLNGQGIEQY

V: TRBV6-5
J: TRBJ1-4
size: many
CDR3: ASSYTYRDSTNEKLF

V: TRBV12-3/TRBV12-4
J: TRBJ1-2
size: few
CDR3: ASSFRGDPDGYT

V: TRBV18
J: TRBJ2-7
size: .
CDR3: ASSQAGGLSSYEQY

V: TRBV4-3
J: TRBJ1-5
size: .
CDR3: ASSQDGDQPQH

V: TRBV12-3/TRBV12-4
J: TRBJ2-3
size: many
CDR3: ASSPPPTDTQY

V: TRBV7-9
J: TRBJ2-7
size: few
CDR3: ASSLDGTPSYEQY

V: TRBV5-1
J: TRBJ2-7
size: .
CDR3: ASSIQGDGEQY

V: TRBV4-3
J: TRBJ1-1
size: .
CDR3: ASSQGTGFTEAF

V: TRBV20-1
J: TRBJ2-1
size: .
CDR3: SASPTSVLYNEQF

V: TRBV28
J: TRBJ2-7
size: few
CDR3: ASNPGQNYEQY

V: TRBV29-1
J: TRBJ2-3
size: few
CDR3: SVQGLAGRGTDTQY

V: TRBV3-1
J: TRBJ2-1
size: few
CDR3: ASSQADPHNEQF

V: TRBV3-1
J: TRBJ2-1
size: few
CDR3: ASSSDYEYNEQF

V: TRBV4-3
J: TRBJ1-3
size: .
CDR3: ASSQDREGSSGNTIY

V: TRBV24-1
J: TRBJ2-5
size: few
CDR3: ATSASTQETQY

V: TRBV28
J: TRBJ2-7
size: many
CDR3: ASSPNYEQY

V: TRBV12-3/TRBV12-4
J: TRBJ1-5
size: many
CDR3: ASSLGDRATQPQH

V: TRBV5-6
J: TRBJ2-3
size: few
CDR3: ASSLVPGLKADTQY

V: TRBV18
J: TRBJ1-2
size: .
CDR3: ASSPKGNYGYT

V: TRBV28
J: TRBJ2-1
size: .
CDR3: ASSRRTSGSNEQF

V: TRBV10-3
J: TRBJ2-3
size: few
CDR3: AITRDGDTQY

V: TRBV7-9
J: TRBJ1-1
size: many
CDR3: ASSWGLNTEAF

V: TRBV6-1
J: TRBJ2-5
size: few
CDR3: ASRETGPEETQY

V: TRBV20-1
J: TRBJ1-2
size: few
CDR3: SARGMTGDYGYT